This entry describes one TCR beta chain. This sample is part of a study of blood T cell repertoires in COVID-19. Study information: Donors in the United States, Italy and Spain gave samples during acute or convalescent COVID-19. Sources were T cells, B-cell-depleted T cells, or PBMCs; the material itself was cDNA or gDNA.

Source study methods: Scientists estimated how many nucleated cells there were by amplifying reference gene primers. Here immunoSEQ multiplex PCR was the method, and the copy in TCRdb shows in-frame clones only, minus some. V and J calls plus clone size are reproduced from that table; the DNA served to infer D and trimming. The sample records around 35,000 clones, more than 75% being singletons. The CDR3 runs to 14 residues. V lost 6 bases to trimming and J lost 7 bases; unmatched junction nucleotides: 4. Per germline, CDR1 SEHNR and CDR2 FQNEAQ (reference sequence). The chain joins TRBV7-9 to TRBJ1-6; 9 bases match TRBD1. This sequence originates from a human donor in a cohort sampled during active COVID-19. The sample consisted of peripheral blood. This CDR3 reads CASSRGQGNSPLHF. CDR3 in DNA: TGTGCCAGCAGTCGGGGACAGGGAAATTCACCCCTCCACTTT.